These 8 T cell receptor beta chains share one sample of origin, sequenced in a study of T cell clones after liver transplantation. Here immunoSEQ multiplex PCR was the method, and the copy in TCRdb shows in-frame clones only, minus some. The sample lists 98,000 or so clones; 75% to 90% were seen once. Sequenced material: CD4+ T cells from blood, taken before liver transplant. These receptors all come from a human donor who received a liver transplant.

The chain employs TRBV25-1 and TRBJ2-2, with 7 bases lining up with TRBD2. CDR1 and CDR2 (germline): MGHDK, SYGVNS. The CDR3 covers 17 residues. The J segment lost 4 bases and the V segment lost 3 bases, leaving 11 bases of the junction unmatched. The CDR3 coding sequence is TGTGCCAGCAGTGATTCCAGACTAGCCGGCGGCACCGGGGAGCTGTTTTTT. It translates to CASSDSRLAGGTGELFF.

Here the CDR3 reads CASSEGTGGRAGYTF. The DNA for the CDR3 is TGTGCCAGCAGTGAAGGAACAGGGGGCCGAGCTGGCTACACCTTC. This chain joins TRBV2 and TRBJ1-2, with 9 bases aligning to TRBD1. Looked up from germline, CDR1 is SNHLY and CDR2 is FYNNEI. This CDR3 has 15 amino acids. V gave up 1 base and J gave up 7 bases; unmatched junction bases: 7.

V and J are TRBV5-6 and TRBJ2-7; D might be TRBD1 (7 bases). Germline values: CDR1 SGHDT, CDR2 YYEEEE. V was trimmed by 4 bases and J by 6 bases, leaving 11 bases between them. This CDR3 region has 12 residues. CDR3 sequence reads: CASSGGTVEQYF. CDR3 DNA: TGTGCCAGCAGCGGGGGGACAGTCGAGCAGTACTTC.

The chain's CDR3 is CASTVVKDEQYF. DNA for the CDR3: TGTGCCAGCACGGTAGTTAAGGACGAGCAGTACTTC. The chain combines TRBV6-1 with TRBJ2-7, with D unclear. Trimming stripped 7 bases from V and 5 bases from J, with 12 bases between. The CDR3 is made up of 12 amino acids. Germline CDR1 is MNHNS and CDR2 is SASEGT.

The CDR3 reads CASSQQSTDTEAFF. CDR3 coding DNA: TGTGCCAGCAGCCAACAGTCGACGGACACTGAAGCTTTCTTT. The chain has TRBV9 and TRBJ1-1, with unresolved D. This CDR3 is 14 amino acids long. CDR1 and CDR2 (germline): SGDLS, YYNGEE. Trimming took off 4 bases at V and 3 bases at J, with 13 bases between the two ends. Supplemented by reference TRBV9 and TRBJ1-1, the full variable domain reads DSGVTQTPKHLITATGQRVTLRCSPRSGDLSVYWYQQSLDQGLQFLIQYYNGEERAKGNILERFSAQQFPDLHSELNLSSLELGDSALYFCASSQQSTDTEAFFGQGTRLTVV.

The chain couples TRBV5-6 to TRBJ2-3; TRBD2 matches at 10 bases. This CDR3 comprises 16 residues. With V trimmed by 3 bases and J by 4 bases, 8 bases remained unmatched. The germline gives CDR1 SGHDT, CDR2 YYEEEE. This CDR3 reads CASSSVAGGGSDTQYF. CDR3 DNA sequence: TGTGCCAGCAGCTCTGTAGCGGGGGGCGGGTCAGATACGCAGTATTTT.

The gene calls are TRBV7-3 and TRBJ2-7; weak D call: TRBD2 (5 bases). CDR3 length: 16 amino acids. The germline V gene encodes CDR1 SGHTA and CDR2 FQGTGA. V lost 1 base to trimming and J lost 0 bases, with 13 bases between them. CDR3 region: CASSLMRATPSYEQYF. CDR3 nucleotides: TGTGCCAGCAGCTTAATGCGGGCGACGCCCTCCTACGAGCAGTACTTC.

This clone has just one count. The chain couples TRBV5-8 to TRBJ2-1; D is perhaps TRBD2 (6 bases). The germline V gene has CDR1 SGHTS and CDR2 YDEGEE. Between the trimmed V and J ends, which lost 4 bases and 4 bases, there was a span of 15 bases. CDR3 length: 15 residues. The CDR3 sequence: CASSPGTGGYNEQFF. The CDR3 DNA reads TGTGCCAGCAGCCCTGGGACTGGAGGGTACAATGAGCAGTTCTTC.